This T cell receptor beta chain was identified during a study of T-cell reconstitution after alpha-beta-depleted transplantation in children. Preparation of the TCRbeta library used unique molecular identifiers. In TCRdb, the PCR reads were re-called with MiXCR into one record per CDR3 protein. The sample holds about 230,000 distinct CDR3 sequences, approximately 9.8% seen once. Germline V CDR1 and CDR2: LNHDA, SQIVND (reference sequence). Trimming cost V 2 bases and J 6 bases, with 8 bases left between them. This CDR3 contains 13 residues. This clonotype was observed at least ten times. This chain uses TRBV19 with TRBJ1-5, with no clear D. The specimen comprised PBMCs from the stem cell graft donor, sampled from the stem cell graft. This sequence originates from a human donor who donated a stem cell graft to a child with SCID. CDR3 amino acids: CASSISGPQPQHF. In nucleotides, the CDR3 is TGTGCCAGTAGTATAAGTGGACCTCAGCCCCAGCATTTT. Full variable domain (rest looked up from reference TRBV19 and TRBJ1-5): DGGITQSPKYLFRKEGQNVTLSCEQNLNHDAMYWYRQDPGQGLRLIYYSQIVNDFQKGDIAEGYSVSREKKESFPLTVTSAQKNPTAFYLCASSISGPQPQHFGDGTRLSIL.